This T cell receptor beta chain was sequenced in a study of cytomegalovirus exposure and HLA in healthy donors (dated by TCRdb to about 2017). Broadly, across the study: An earlier analysis of 587 of the donors reported about 250 Gb of sequence data and 100 million to 130 million unique TCR beta sequences from about 179 million T cells. The T cell repertoires of several hundred subjects were profiled by immunosequencing and related to cytomegalovirus serostatus. Roughly 5 DR-DQ haplotypes were handled as single units for association and clustering, since linkage in the cohort was strong. The number of typed donors differed by locus: about 629-630 for A, B, C, DRB1 and DQB1; some 540 for DQA1; around 610 for DPA1; and about 450 for DPB1. Both class I and class II loci were covered by HLA typing, at four-digit resolution. Among the approximately 400 genotyped donors, approximately 77% belonged to the genetic ancestry cluster associated with self-reported Caucasian donors. The aim of the study was to test whether cataloging public T cell receptors could identify signatures of past pathogen exposure. An earlier analysis of around 580 of the donors used high-throughput TCR beta sequencing to judge whether each TCR beta V gene segment behaved as functional or pseudogenic. All discovery cohort repertoires had been generated using a single sequencing platform. Donor age, sex, ethnicity and CMV serostatus were collected together with the repertoire data. Rather than drawing on any new phenotypic data, the later analysis identified candidate immune exposures from TCR beta sequences and the way those sequences occurred across donors. In a later analysis, previously published TCR beta repertoires from several hundred donors were re-analyzed and high-resolution HLA genotyping was added so that TCR occurrence patterns could be studied. The study combined high-throughput TCR immunosequencing, statistical association of individual TCRs with disease status, and machine learning to predict cytomegalovirus infection status. A separate validation cohort of 100 to 150 different subjects was used in addition to the approximately 700-subject first cohort. Approximately 300 gigabases of sequencing data and roughly 80 million unique TCR sequences made up an early release that covered fewer than 650 HLA-typed donors. A later genetic analysis used genome-wide SNP genotypes for about 55% of the 666 donors, treating that subset as a discovery cohort. Among some 400 genotyped donors of the cohort, an average of approximately 240,000 unique TCR beta nucleotide sequences was sequenced per donor, of which roughly 17% were non-productive. Study-level results and caveats: The 87-base-pair reads could not distinguish some IMGT-functional V segments, including TRBV6-2 and TRBV6-3, so those segments were excluded. According to a later analysis, most CMV-associated TCR beta chains appeared to be HLA-restricted, and the HLA associations seemed to be driven largely by CMV exposure. In the study, 164 TCR beta chains were listed as associated with cytomegalovirus. For the cohort, immune exposure information was limited to CMV serostatus. The classifier was reported to diagnose cytomegalovirus status with high specificity and sensitivity in both the original and validation cohorts. In a later analysis, some 18,000 TCR beta sequences were associated with specific HLA alleles at a false discovery rate of 0.05. Linkage disequilibrium might explain the correlated functional status among segregating V segments, but an unknown experimental factor could not be excluded. In this cohort, only TCR beta chains were sequenced, and detectable features were limited by the absence of alpha or paired-chain data. Strong co-occurrence of HLA alleles, especially DR and DQ, made assigning TCR associations to individual alleles difficult. In a later analysis, several top co-occurrence clusters were reported to appear linked to parvovirus B19, influenza, CMV and Epstein-Barr virus. A group of highly shared sequence variants was considered likely to be a technical artifact of the sequencing pipeline. The authors suggested that the approach could potentially be generalized to other disease states and immunological phenotypes. Sequencing depth was assumed to be roughly uniform across donors in the presence/absence analyses, though that assumption may not hold. According to a later genetic analysis, donors in an Asian-associated ancestry cluster had fewer N-insertions in productive TCRs than the roughly 660-donor mean. In an earlier analysis of approximately 590 of the donors, most TCR beta V segments appeared in productive rearrangements about 90% or about 30% of the time, broadly matching IMGT annotations. In vitro tests confirmed that a few of the cytomegalovirus-associated TCR beta chains recognize cytomegalovirus antigens. Across donors, most TCR sequences were observed very rarely, whereas some public TCRs were present in many individuals. A further reported finding was that TCR beta sequences accurately predicted the HLA-A and HLA-B alleles for most subjects in the first cohort. A later analysis found that TCR association rates varied across HLA loci, with DRB1 alleles showing the most associated TCRs and HLA-C alleles the fewest. HLA typing was unavailable for some donors at each locus, so association tests used only the typed subset. In a later analysis, HLA-associated TCR beta chains were found to be more clonally expanded and to have lower generation probabilities than equally common non-associated chains. A later genetic analysis associated a missense DCLRE1C variant with V-gene and J-gene trimming of TCR beta chains, and an independent cohort replicated the association. The earlier analysis of about 600 of the donors excluded over 15 rarely observed V segments, including chromosome 9 orphons, because counts were too low.

The library was produced with the immunoSEQ multiplex PCR assay. The multiplex PCR relied on a mix of 60 forward primers for TCR Vbeta segments and 13 reverse primers for TCR Jbeta segments. Amplification of the CDR3 region of rearranged TCR beta genes was performed with a multiplex PCR assay on genomic DNA. The Illumina HiSeq System was used to sequence the amplified TCR beta libraries as 87-base-pair reads. As for how the authors treated the data: A later analysis counted some 80 million unique TCR beta chains across the 650 to 800 repertoires, and roughly 10 million of these chains were shared by at least two donors. Raw reads were error-corrected and collapsed into unique sequences by a nearest-neighbor algorithm in which closely related sequences were merged to remove PCR and sequencing errors. Alignment of CDR3 sequences to IMGT reference sequences was used to assign V, D and J gene segments. For a sequence to be retained, a match of at least six nucleotides was required to both a V gene segment and a J gene segment. Rearrangements were called productive when the CDR3 lacked stop codons and stayed in frame with V and J; all others were non-productive. Following IMGT convention, CDR3 was defined as the stretch from the second conserved V-encoded cysteine up to the conserved J-encoded phenylalanine. The earlier analysis of fewer than 750 of the donors excluded sequences that lacked an unambiguous match to a single V gene segment. In an earlier analysis of approximately 500 of the donors, a V segment was called functional when productive rearrangements were above 56.7%, and segregating when the standard deviation between donors exceeded 5%. To diagnose cytomegalovirus status from the catalog of TCR beta chain sequences, a statistical classification framework was built. In a later analysis, V and J genes were assigned by comparing TCR nucleotide sequences against IMGT/GENE-DB human TR gene sequences. A later analysis assigned CDR3 sequences and most-parsimonious VDJ recombination scenarios with the TCRdist pipeline. In a later analysis, each TCR beta chain was defined by its CDR3 amino acid sequence together with its V-gene family, and reads lacking a unique V-gene family were excluded. To address suspected cross-contamination and a sequencing artifact, a later analysis removed roughly 640 highly shared, low-generation-probability nucleotide sequences. A later analysis calculated a clonal expansion index for each public chain from normalized within-repertoire ranks of inferred template counts. In a later analysis, generation probabilities were computed using a VDJ recombination model fitted to out-of-frame rearrangements, and the results were checked against IGoR. A later analysis scored TCR-TCR, TCR-HLA and TCR-CMV co-occurrence with hypergeometric tests, applying a repertoire-size bias correction to TCR pairs. To estimate false discovery rates, a later analysis permuted the HLA or CMV assignments 20 times. In a later analysis, co-occurring TCRs were grouped with DBSCAN, and TCRdist sequence similarity was added when clustering was performed within HLA-allele-positive subsets. Repertoires with fewer than 30,000 or more than 120,000 public chains, plus five repertoires with anomalous nucleotide sharing, were excluded from co-occurrence clustering. Sourced from immuneACCESS, this table was stored by TCRdb with only in-frame sequences that have V and J called. A share of the clones is absent; for the studies checked, an unresolved V gene accounts for under half, and the remainder has no known explanation. The V and J calls and clone size were taken over from that table, and D and trimming were inferred from the DNA. This sample lists under 200,000 clones; approximately 80% were detected once. Roughly 2% of the sample rests with the top ten.

Remarks on this clone: Its antigen is currently not known. Base qualities were left out, and no much larger clone turns up one base away.

CDR1 MNHEY and CDR2 SMNVEV are derived from the germline V gene (reference sequence). Trimming accounts for 6 bases at V and 1 base at J, while the number of junction bases matched to no gene is 7. The CDR3 goes from the cysteine to the phenylalanine over 15 residues. This entry keeps only the CDR3 DNA: 45 bases, framed from base 1. In total, roughly 710 healthy bone marrow donors made up the cohort. At the time of sampling, every cohort member was nominally healthy, though immune exposures that went unrecorded were likely present. The donor tested CMV seropositive and was one of the 289 seropositive cohort members. Each donor provided a peripheral blood sample, and peripheral blood mononuclear cells were used for TCR beta sequencing. Genomic DNA was extracted from the blood cell samples with the Qiagen DNeasy Blood Extraction Kit.

The sequence derives from a man aged 50 to 59 in good health and CMV-seropositive. The chain was built from TRBV27 and TRBJ2-5; TRBD1 matches 8 bases in the middle. Sequenced input: PBMCs. The CDR3 region reads CASSLLDRVQETQYF. The sequenced DNA: TGTGCCAGCAGCCTCTTGGACAGGGTCCAAGAGACCCAGTACTTC.